This T cell receptor beta chain was recorded in a study of blood T cell repertoires in COVID-19. Trimming removed 4 bases from V and 2 bases from J, with 9 bases in between. The CDR3 is 13 residues long. CDR1 and CDR2 (germline): SGHTA, FQGNSA. TCRdb's table, derived via immunoSEQ multiplex PCR, lists solely in-frame clones and lacks some. Among about 69,000 clones listed, about 86% were seen once. Sequencing was carried out using peripheral blood. The clonotype was recovered from a man between 40 and 49 years old with COVID-19, enrolled during active disease. This chain links TRBV7-2 with TRBJ2-7, with D possibly being TRBD1 (6 bases). The CDR3 DNA follows: TGTGCCAGCAGCTGGACAGATCCCTACGAGCAGTACTTC. It encodes CASSWTDPYEQYF.